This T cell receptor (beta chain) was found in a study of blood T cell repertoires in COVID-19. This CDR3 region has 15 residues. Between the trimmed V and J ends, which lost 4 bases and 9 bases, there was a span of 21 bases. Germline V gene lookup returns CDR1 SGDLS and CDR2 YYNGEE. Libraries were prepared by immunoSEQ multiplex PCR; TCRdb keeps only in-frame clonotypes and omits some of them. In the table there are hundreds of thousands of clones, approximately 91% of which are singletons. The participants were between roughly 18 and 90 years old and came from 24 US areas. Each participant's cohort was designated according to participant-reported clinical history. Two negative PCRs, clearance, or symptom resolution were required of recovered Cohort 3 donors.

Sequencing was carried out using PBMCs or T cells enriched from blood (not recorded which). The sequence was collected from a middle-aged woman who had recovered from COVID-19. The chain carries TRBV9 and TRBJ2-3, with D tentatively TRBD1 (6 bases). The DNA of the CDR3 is TGTGCCAGCAGCATGAGACAGGATTCTCCAACAACGCAGTATTTT. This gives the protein CASSMRQDSPTTQYF.